Following are 8 T cell receptor beta chains from one sample sequenced in a study of shared clonotypes between healthy human individuals. The data were produced by immunoSEQ multiplex PCR, yet TCRdb's version contains in-frame clones alone and is incomplete. The table includes about 2 million clones, 90% to 95% detected once. The sample taken for sequencing was naive CD4+ T cells sorted from blood. Regarding subset: CD45RA+ positively selected. These receptors came from a man aged 18 to 29 in good health.

The chain has TRBV28 and TRBJ2-3; 7 bases map to TRBD1. Germline CDR1 is MDHEN and CDR2 is SYDVKM. The J segment lost 2 bases and the V segment lost 4 bases, leaving 9 bases of the junction unmatched. The CDR3 has 16 amino acids. The CDR3, as DNA: TGTGCCAGCAGTTCCCTCGGGCAGGGGGTCACAGATACGCAGTATTTT. Protein: CASSSLGQGVTDTQYF.

This clone has just one count. The chain carries TRBV9 and TRBJ2-7; TRBD1 matches 9 bases. CDR1 is SGDLS, CDR2 YYNGEE, per germline. The CDR3 totals 13 residues. V lost 6 bases and J lost 9; bases outside the gene matches: 10. The CDR3 sequence is CASNPGQGSSQYF. The CDR3 region has the DNA TGTGCCAGCAACCCGGGACAGGGTTCTTCGCAGTACTTC.

Points on this clone: The sample contains more than one DNA sequence encoding this CDR3. The CDR3 loop reads CSVAGLSGNTIYF. CDR3 nucleotides: TGCAGCGTCGCCGGGTTATCTGGAAACACCATATATTTT. The chain uses TRBV29-1 and TRBJ1-3; D unresolved. CDR3 length: 13 residues. With 6 bases removed from V and 1 base from J, the gap between germline ends came to 10 bases. Per germline, CDR1 SQVTM and CDR2 ANQGSEA.

The gene calls are TRBV19 and TRBJ2-5; D not certain. Germline values: CDR1 LNHDA, CDR2 SQIVND (reference sequence). CDR3 length: 14 amino acids. The V and J ends lost 4 bases and 3 bases respectively, with 12 bases between them. The DNA for the CDR3 is TGTGCCAGTAGTACTCGACTGGATAAAGAGACCCAGTACTTC. This translates into CASSTRLDKETQYF.

This chain connects TRBV7-2 to TRBJ2-5; 11 bases fit TRBD2. V dropped 0 bases and J dropped 4; count of bases not matched to a gene: 10. The V gene's germline CDR1 is SGHTA and CDR2 FQGNSA. This CDR3 comprises 18 residues. The CDR3 reads CASSLARLAGGGTETQYF. In nucleotides, the CDR3 is TGTGCCAGCAGCTTAGCGAGGCTAGCGGGGGGAGGGACAGAGACCCAGTACTTC.

This chain connects TRBV30 to TRBJ2-1; D gene unclear. CDR3 length: 14 amino acids. Trimming removed 0 bases at V and 9 bases at J, with 15 bases between. Per germline, CDR1 GTSNPN and CDR2 SVGIG (reference sequence). CDR3 in amino acids: CAWSVQGIMAEQFF. The CDR3, as DNA: TGTGCCTGGAGTGTACAAGGAATAATGGCTGAGCAGTTCTTC.

The chain uses TRBV5-3 and TRBJ2-1; weak D call: TRBD2 (6 bases). TRBV5-3 belongs to the ORF category, with a function that is uncertain. Trimming pared 5 bases from V and 4 bases from J, leaving 16 bases between. The CDR3 length is 15 residues. CDR3 nucleotide sequence: TGTGCCAGAAGATTTGGAGGGGCGAGATACAATGAGCAGTTCTTC. Translation gives CARRFGGARYNEQFF.

This sequence joins TRBV18 and TRBJ2-1; the match to TRBD1 covers 7 bases. Germline V gives CDR1 KGHSH, CDR2 LQKENI. The CDR3 extends over 18 amino acids. Trimming took 3 bases from V and 0 from J; bases not matched to a gene: 11. CDR3 in DNA: TGTGCCAGCTCACCTACGGGACAGCCGACGAGCTCCTACAATGAGCAGTTCTTC. Its translation: CASSPTGQPTSSYNEQFF.